This TCR beta chain was sequenced for a study of cytomegalovirus exposure and HLA in healthy donors. General study findings and limits: Accurate HLA-A and HLA-B prediction from TCR beta sequences was reported for most subjects. The study recorded 150 to 200 TCR beta chains that were cytomegalovirus-associated. Many donors shared some public TCRs, even though most TCR sequences were rare. Earlier analysis yielded a pattern in which most TCR beta V segments were productive about 87% or about 30% of the time.

PCR employed 60 Vbeta and 13 Jbeta primers. Measured with immunoSEQ multiplex PCR; TCRdb has only the in-frame clones, and not every one. The repertoire has around 120,000 clones, approximately 80% of them found once; the top ten carry 3.9%. Germline values: CDR1 LNHDA, CDR2 SQIVND (reference sequence). V was clipped by 4 bases and J by 7 bases, with 17 bases between them. The CDR3 is 15 residues long. About this clone itself: What it recognizes is unknown.

The TCR sequence derives from a woman aged 25 to 39 in good health and CMV-seronegative. Sequences were obtained from PBMCs. This chain joins TRBV19 and TRBJ1-5; D is undetermined. CDR3 in DNA: TGTGCCAGTAGTACGCTTCCGGGAGTTAGCCAGCCCCAGCATTTT. Translation: CASSTLPGVSQPQHF.